This T cell receptor beta chain is drawn from a study of shared clonotypes between healthy human individuals. The data were produced by immunoSEQ multiplex PCR, yet TCRdb's version contains in-frame clones alone and is incomplete. The data contain over 2 million clones, around 95% of them singletons. The receptor comes from a man between 18 and 29 years old in good health. Sequencing was carried out using naive CD4+ T cells sorted from blood. Stated subset: CD45RA+ positively selected.

This CDR3 reads CSVTDRAPPANVLTF. CDR3 bases: TGCAGCGTCACCGACAGGGCGCCCCCAGCCAACGTCCTGACTTTC. The J gene is TRBJ2-6, the V gene TRBV29-1; 7 bases agree with TRBD1. The V and J ends lost 6 bases and 7 bases, in that order; junction bases with no gene match: 12. The CDR3 spans 15 residues. The germline CDR1 and CDR2 sequences are SQVTM and ANQGSEA.